Listed below are T cell receptor beta chains from one sample, sequenced in a study of blood T cell repertoires in COVID-19. Clones were read by immunoSEQ multiplex PCR, and TCRdb kept only the in-frame ones, dropping some. There are under 200,000 clones in the sample; approximately 83% occur only once, and roughly a tenth lies in the top ten. The specimen was peripheral blood. Source of these receptors: a man between 65 and 85 years old with active or convalescent COVID-19. CDR3s include the opening cysteine and the closing phenylalanine or tryptophan. The D gene is left open where the match is weak. Where a row states a size, it is once, few, many or the class of an expanded clone; other rows omit it.

v_call	clone_size	d_call	j_call	cdr3_nt	cdr3_aa
TRBV11-2	once	-	TRBJ1-2	TGTGCCAGCAGCTTAGATCATGGAGGGCCAAACTATGGCTACACCTTC	CASSLDHGGPNYGYTF
TRBV6-5	-	-	TRBJ1-2	TGTGCCAGCAGATCCGACAACAACTATGGCTACACCTTC	CASRSDNNYGYTF
TRBV2	few	TRBD1	TRBJ1-5	TGTGCCAGCAGTACAGGGGTAGGGAATCAGCCCCAGCATTTT	CASSTGVGNQPQHF
TRBV6-5	-	TRBD1	TRBJ1-1	TGTGCCAGCAGATCACAGGGGGTCCTAAACACTGAAGCTTTCTTT	CASRSQGVLNTEAFF
TRBV19	-	TRBD1	TRBJ1-1	TGTGCCAGTAGTATACAGGGGGCAACCACTGAAGCTTTCTTT	CASSIQGATTEAFF
TRBV19	-	-	TRBJ1-1	TGTGCCGCTAGCCCCTTCCCTGGCAGGGGCGATGGGGCTTTCTTT	CAASPFPGRGDGAFF
TRBV7-9	-	TRBD1	TRBJ1-5	TGTGCCAGCAGCTCCGGAAGGACAGGGTACGATCAGCCCCAGCATTTT	CASSSGRTGYDQPQHF
TRBV29-1	once	TRBD2	TRBJ2-5	TGCAGCGGGAGTTTTATGGGGGGGGAGACCCAGTACTTC	CSGSFMGGETQYF
TRBV6-2/TRBV6-3	-	TRBD2	TRBJ2-7	TGTGCCAGCAGCCGACGGACTAGCGGTTCCTACGAGCAGTACTTC	CASSRRTSGSYEQYF
TRBV7-9	-	TRBD2	TRBJ2-7	TGTGCCACCGCGGGGGGGACCTACGAGCAGTACTTC	CATAGGTYEQYF
TRBV4-1	-	-	TRBJ2-1	TGCGCCAGCAGCCAAGGAGGGCTAGGCTCCTACAATGAGCAGTTCTTC	CASSQGGLGSYNEQFF
TRBV7-9	-	-	TRBJ1-2	TGTGCCAGCAGTTACCCCCAGGGGAACGGCTACACCTTC	CASSYPQGNGYTF
TRBV19	-	-	TRBJ1-1	TGTGCCAGTAGTATAGATCGGGGGGCTGTGAACACTGAAGCTTTCTTT	CASSIDRGAVNTEAFF
TRBV9	-	-	TRBJ1-2	TGTGCCAGCAGCGTAGACTCCTCCAGCTACACCTTC	CASSVDSSSYTF
TRBV29-1	once	TRBD1	TRBJ1-5	TGCAGCGTGTTCTCCGGGGACAGGGGTCAGCCCCAGCATTTT	CSVFSGDRGQPQHF
TRBV11-2	-	-	TRBJ2-1	TGTGCCAGCAGCTTTGAGTTGGAGCAGTTCTTC	CASSFELEQFF
TRBV28	-	-	TRBJ2-7	TGTGCCAGCAGTTCCCGCTACGAGCAGTACTTC	CASSSRYEQYF
TRBV20-1	-	-	TRBJ1-5	TGCAGTGCTAGTTTGCAGTCAACTCGAGGTCAGCCCCAGCATTTT	CSASLQSTRGQPQHF
TRBV18	-	-	TRBJ1-3	TGTGCCAGCTCACTCGAACAGGGAAACACCATATATTTT	CASSLEQGNTIYF
TRBV7-3	few	-	TRBJ2-1	TGTGCCAGCAGCCCAAGTCCGAGCTCCTACAATGAGCAGTTCTTC	CASSPSPSSYNEQFF
TRBV7-2	few	-	TRBJ1-1	TGTGCCAGCAGCTTAACGGGTGCGGACACTGAAGCTTTCTTT	CASSLTGADTEAFF
TRBV28	-	-	TRBJ1-5	TGTGCCAGCGGTACAGGGTTTTCCAATCAGCCCCAGCATTTT	CASGTGFSNQPQHF
TRBV12-3/TRBV12-4	-	-	TRBJ1-2	TGTGCCAGCAGTTTGGGAGTTGCGGTCACCTTC	CASSLGVAVTF
TRBV6-5	-	TRBD1	TRBJ2-1	TGTGCCAGCAGCCTCCGGGACAGGGGTAATGAGCAGTTCTTC	CASSLRDRGNEQFF
TRBV4-3	-	-	TRBJ1-2	TGCGCCAGCAGCCAAGATAGAGGTGGGTCTCGGTATGGCTACACCTTC	CASSQDRGGSRYGYTF
TRBV7-7	-	-	TRBJ2-2	TGTGCCAGCAGCTTAGTCAACTTCGCGAACACCGGGGAGCTGTTTTTT	CASSLVNFANTGELFF
TRBV10-3	-	TRBD1	TRBJ2-3	TGTGCCATCAGTGAGCCCGGGACAGGGGTAACAGATACGCAGTATTTT	CAISEPGTGVTDTQYF
TRBV7-2	-	-	TRBJ2-1	TGTGCCAGCAGCTCCGGACCCATTGAGGGCAATGAGCAGTTCTTC	CASSSGPIEGNEQFF
TRBV10-2	-	-	TRBJ2-1	TGCGCCAGCAGTGAGGGCAGATCATACAATGAGCAGTTCTTC	CASSEGRSYNEQFF
TRBV4-3	-	-	TRBJ1-1	TGCGCCAGCAGCCAAGGCGTAGTGGGACATCCTTACACTGAAGCTTTCTTT	CASSQGVVGHPYTEAFF
TRBV6-5	-	TRBD1	TRBJ1-5	TGTGCCAGCAGGTTGGCTACAGGGGGCGTTCAGCCCCAGCATTTT	CASRLATGGVQPQHF
TRBV7-9	once	-	TRBJ1-1	TGTGCCAGCAGCGCATACCGGGACCGGGGGACCACTGAAGCTTTCTTT	CASSAYRDRGTTEAFF
TRBV7-9	few	TRBD1	TRBJ2-5	TGTGCCAGCAGCCGGGGACAGGTGAGAGAAGAGACCCAGTACTTC	CASSRGQVREETQYF
TRBV5-4	once	-	TRBJ2-7	TGTGCCAGCAGCTTACCGGACTCAGACTCCTACGAGCAGTACTTC	CASSLPDSDSYEQYF
TRBV15	-	TRBD2	TRBJ2-5	TGTGCCACCAGCAGCGGCAGCGGGGTTGAGACCCAGTACTTC	CATSSGSGVETQYF
TRBV19	few	TRBD2	TRBJ2-2	TGTGCCAGTAGTTTGGGACTAGCGACCGGGGAGCTGTTTTTT	CASSLGLATGELFF
TRBV11-2	-	TRBD1	TRBJ2-2	TGTGCCAGCAGCGCCCGGGACAGCTACACCGGGGAGCTGTTTTTT	CASSARDSYTGELFF
TRBV11-2	once	-	TRBJ2-7	TGTGCCAGCAGCTTAGCGTCCCCAGGACTCGAGCAGTACTTC	CASSLASPGLEQYF
TRBV24-1	-	-	TRBJ1-5	TGTGCCACCAGTGCTCTCCTACCGGGACACAAGTACGATCAGCCCCAGCATTTT	CATSALLPGHKYDQPQHF
TRBV27	-	-	TRBJ1-1	TGTGCCAGCAGTCCCCAGGGTGTGGGGCGAAACACTGAAGCTTTCTTT	CASSPQGVGRNTEAFF
TRBV25-1	-	-	TRBJ1-3	TGTGCCAGCAGTGCCAGGGGTTCCTCTGGAAACACCATATATTTT	CASSARGSSGNTIYF
TRBV5-1	-	-	TRBJ1-4	TGCGCCAGCAGCCGGGGGACTTCAAATGAAAAACTGTTTTTT	CASSRGTSNEKLFF
TRBV5-1	-	TRBD2	TRBJ2-1	TGCGCCAGCAGCCCAGGGACTAGCGGGAGCAATGAGCAGTTCTTC	CASSPGTSGSNEQFF
TRBV19	once	TRBD1	TRBJ1-1	TGTGCCAGTAGTTCGTACAGGGGGCTGAACACTGAAGCTTTCTTT	CASSSYRGLNTEAFF
TRBV29-1	few	-	TRBJ1-2	TGCAGCGTTGAAGATGACCGGGGATTGCCCTACAGGGCCAACTATGGCTACACCTTC	CSVEDDRGLPYRANYGYTF
TRBV28	-	TRBD1	TRBJ1-6	TGTGCCAGCAGTCCCGGTATGGTGGAACGACAGGGGCCCTACTATAATTCACCCCTCCACTTT	CASSPGMVERQGPYYNSPLHF
TRBV7-9	-	TRBD2	TRBJ2-5	TGTGCCAGCAGCTTAACTCCATCGATGACTAGCGGCCAAGAGACCCAGTACTTC	CASSLTPSMTSGQETQYF
TRBV18	-	-	TRBJ2-3	TGTGCCAGCTCACCACCGCAGCGGAGAAGCACAGATACGCAGTATTTT	CASSPPQRRSTDTQYF
TRBV9	-	-	TRBJ2-5	TGTGCCAGCAGCCCGGAGACAGTCCGCTGGGGAGAGACCCAGTACTTC	CASSPETVRWGETQYF
TRBV5-1	-	TRBD2	TRBJ2-7	TGCGCCAGCAGCTCGCTAACTAGCGGAGTGGGGGAATACGAGCAGTACTTC	CASSSLTSGVGEYEQYF
TRBV27	once	TRBD2	TRBJ2-1	TGTGCCAGCAGTTTATCCGTAAGAGCGGGAGGGGGAAATGAGCAGTTCTTC	CASSLSVRAGGGNEQFF
TRBV5-4	-	-	TRBJ2-5	TGTGCCAGCAGCTCCAACGGTGTAGATCAAGAGACCCAGTACTTC	CASSSNGVDQETQYF
TRBV30	once	-	TRBJ1-1	TGTGCCTGGAGTTCCTGGCAGGGGAATAGAGACATGAACACTGAAGCTTTCTTT	CAWSSWQGNRDMNTEAFF